This TCR beta chain is drawn from a study of T-cell reconstitution after alpha-beta-depleted transplantation in children. The CDR3 is 15 amino acids. The germline V gene has CDR1 SGHAT and CDR2 FQNNGV. Trimming took 5 bases from V and 3 from J, leaving 13 bases between them. This clonotype was detected only a few times. Its antigen is not identified. General study points: Expanded graft clones numbering several hundred reportedly gave rise to alpha-beta T cells about two months after transplant. Newly produced T cells mostly provided counts and TCRbeta diversity after one year, as hyperexpanded clones declined. The study traced high day-60 TCRbeta diversity in some patients to surviving recipient T cells and thymic progenitors.

Preparing the TCRbeta library involved the use of unique molecular identifiers. One entry per CDR3 protein, called by TCRdb with MiXCR from the PCR reads. This sample has about 70,000 distinct CDR3 sequences, with approximately 11% found just once. This TCR derives from a boy younger than 18 with acute myeloid leukemia, due to receive a stem cell transplant. The material sequenced was PBMCs, taken before TCRalphabeta/CD19-depleted stem cell transplant. This sequence joins TRBV11-2 and TRBJ2-2; a possible D gene is TRBD2 (5 bases). The CDR3 sequence: CASSPRGVDTGELFF. CDR3 DNA sequence: TGTGCCAGCAGCCCACGGGGTGTCGACACCGGGGAGCTGTTTTTT.